This TCR beta chain was identified in a study of blood T cell repertoires in COVID-19. Measured with immunoSEQ multiplex PCR; TCRdb has only the in-frame clones, and not every one. This table has about 250,000 clones, approximately 84% appearing once. In germline, CDR1 is SGDLS, CDR2 YYNGEE. V was clipped by 3 bases and J by 1 base; unmatched bases: 12. There are 19 residues in the CDR3. This receptor was identified in a man aged 50 to 59 with active or convalescent COVID-19. The sequenced material came from peripheral blood. The V gene is TRBV9, the J gene TRBJ1-4; 10 bases agree with TRBD1. The CDR3 bases are TGTGCCAGCAGCGGGCACCGGGACAGGGGCCTTAGAACTAATGAAAAACTGTTTTTT. It is translated as CASSGHRDRGLRTNEKLFF.